These 29 T cell receptor beta chains originate from one sample sequenced in a study of shared clonotypes between healthy human individuals. Clones were read by immunoSEQ multiplex PCR, and TCRdb kept only the in-frame ones, dropping some. The sample consists of about 490,000 clones, 70% to 80% of them appearing once. Sequenced: PBMCs. The receptors come from a woman aged 40 to 50 in good health. Some clones in this sample may be carry-over from other donors' samples.

This chain joins TRBV28 and TRBJ1-2, with 8 bases fitting TRBD1. Germline CDR1 reads MDHEN; CDR2 reads SYDVKM. This CDR3 has 12 amino acids. The V and J ends lost 3 bases and 8 bases, in that order; junction bases with no gene match: 2. The CDR3 sequence is CASSFWTGGYTF. Written as DNA, the CDR3 is TGTGCCAGCAGTTTCTGGACAGGGGGCTACACCTTC.

The chain uses TRBV6-5 and TRBJ1-4; 7 bases agree with TRBD1. The CDR3 runs to 14 residues. The germline V gene has CDR1 MNHEY and CDR2 SVGAGI. The ends lost 5 bases at V and 3 bases at J; junction bases unmatched: 3. The CDR3 spells CASSPGQSNEKLFF. DNA for the CDR3: TGTGCCAGCAGTCCGGGACAGTCTAATGAAAAACTGTTTTTT.

This chain links TRBV10-2 with TRBJ1-1; possible D gene TRBD1, 5 bases. Germline V gene lookup returns CDR1 WSHSY and CDR2 SAAADI. The germline V and J ends were trimmed by 0 bases and 5 bases, with 10 bases remaining between them. The length of the CDR3 is 14 residues. CDR3 amino acids: CASSESGGGTEAFF. CDR3 nucleotide sequence: TGCGCCAGCAGTGAGTCCGGGGGAGGTACTGAAGCTTTCTTT.

V and J are TRBV27 and TRBJ2-1; weak D call: TRBD1 (6 bases). The CDR3 covers 16 residues. V lost 8 bases, J lost 0 bases, and 17 bases lay in between. The V gene's germline CDR1 is MNHEY and CDR2 SMNVEV (reference sequence). Here the CDR3 reads CASRENRVLSYNEQFF. CDR3 sequence (DNA): TGTGCCAGCCGCGAGAACAGGGTCCTCTCCTACAATGAGCAGTTCTTC.

The CDR3 sequence: CASSFRVRDRQIQETQYF. CDR3 bases: TGTGCCAGCAGCTTCAGGGTCCGGGACAGGCAAATCCAAGAGACCCAGTACTTC. V is TRBV11-1 and J is TRBJ2-5, with TRBD1 identical over 8 bases. The CDR3 has 18 residues. Per the germline V gene, CDR1 is SGHAT and CDR2 is FQDESV (reference sequence). After removal of 3 bases from V and 1 base from J, the junction contained 13 bases not matched to a gene.

The chain has TRBV7-3 and TRBJ2-2; weak D call: TRBD1 (6 bases). Per the germline V gene, CDR1 is SGHTA and CDR2 is FQGTGA. The CDR3 is made up of 18 amino acids. Trimming shortened V by 4 bases and J by 0 bases, and 18 bases separated the two germline ends. The CDR3 coding sequence is TGTGCCAGCAGCTCTCCCCAGGGACAACCTCCGAACACCGGGGAGCTGTTTTTT. This encodes CASSSPQGQPPNTGELFF. The variable domain in full, with the rest retrieved from reference TRBV7-3 and TRBJ2-2, is GAGVSQTPSNKVTEKGKYVELRCDPISGHTALYWYRQSLGQGPEFLIYFQGTGAADDSGLPNDRFFAVRPEGSVSTLKIQRTERGDSAVYLCASSSPQGQPPNTGELFFGEGSRLTVL.

This chain connects TRBV7-2 to TRBJ1-5; 8 positions agree with TRBD1. This CDR3 contains 17 residues. Germline V gene lookup returns CDR1 SGHTA and CDR2 FQGNSA. After removal of 5 bases from V and 6 bases from J, the junction contained 15 bases not matched to a gene. DNA for the CDR3: TGTGCCAGCAGCAAATTTCTCCAGGGACAGGAGGGTCAGCCCCAGCATTTT. Its protein product is CASSKFLQGQEGQPQHF.

A remark on this clone: A read error is possible here, since a much larger clone lies one base away. The chain carries TRBV2 and TRBJ1-2; D is unclear. The CDR3 length is 14 residues. Per the germline V gene, CDR1 is SNHLY and CDR2 is FYNNEI. CDR3 sequence reads: CASSEALGIGGCTF. In DNA, the CDR3 is TGTGCCAGCAGTGAAGCGCTAGGGATTGGTGGCTGCACCTTC. Full variable domain (remainder filled in from reference TRBV2 and TRBJ1-2): EPEVTQTPSHQVTQMGQEVILRCVPISNHLYFYWYRQILGQKVEFLVSFYNNEISEKSEIFDDQFSVERPDGSNFTLKIRSTKLEDSAMYFCASSEALGIGGCTFGSGTRLTVV.

This clone showed up many times. V gene TRBV28 combines with J gene TRBJ1-2; 7 bases fit TRBD1. This CDR3 region has 13 residues. The J segment lost 7 bases and the V segment lost 8 bases, leaving 10 bases of the junction unmatched. In germline, CDR1 is MDHEN, CDR2 SYDVKM. Here the CDR3 DNA reads TGTGCCAGCTCGGCCTGGAGGGGGCTTGGCTACACCTTC. Protein: CASSAWRGLGYTF.

A few counts support this clone. The chain combines TRBV15 with TRBJ2-5; possibly TRBD1 for D (5 bases). From germline, CDR1 is LNHNV and CDR2 YYDKDF (reference sequence). CDR3 size: 14 residues. With 2 bases removed from V and 1 base from J, the gap between germline ends came to 8 bases. This chain's CDR3 is CATSRQGTQETQYF. In nucleotides, the CDR3 is TGTGCCACCAGCAGACAGGGAACCCAAGAGACCCAGTACTTC.

This clone was picked up a small number of times. CDR3 in DNA: TGTGCCACCGCCCCGGAGGTTGGGCTAGCGGGAGGGAGGGGGCAGTTCTTC. The encoded protein is CATAPEVGLAGGRGQFF. J is TRBJ2-1 and V is TRBV19; 12 nucleotides line up with TRBD2. Germline V gene sequence: CDR1 LNHDA, CDR2 SQIVND (reference sequence). V shed 10 bases, J shed 12 bases, and the junction held 22 bases outside the gene matches. The CDR3 contains 17 residues.

At least ten counts were recorded for this clone. Other DNA sequences from this sample encode an identical CDR3 as well. V gene TRBV11-2 combines with J gene TRBJ1-1, with D possibly TRBD1 on 6 matching bases. This CDR3 spans 14 amino acids. V shed 5 bases and J shed 5 bases, with 15 bases lying between them. The germline V gene has CDR1 SGHAT and CDR2 FQNNGV. Here the CDR3 reads CASSQRITGTEAFF. The CDR3, as DNA: TGTGCCAGCAGCCAGCGAATTACAGGGACTGAAGCTTTCTTT.

This clone was picked up a small number of times. The rearrangement links TRBV7-2 to TRBJ2-7, with TRBD2 matching 13 bases. V trimming: 2 bases; J trimming: 3 bases; junction bases outside the gene matches: 4. Germline assignment: CDR1 SGHTA and CDR2 FQGNSA. CDR3 length: 16 residues. This chain's CDR3 is CASSLTSGRAGYEQYF. The CDR3 nucleotides read TGTGCCAGCAGCTTAACTAGCGGGAGGGCCGGCTACGAGCAGTACTTC.

The chain links TRBV7-8 to TRBJ1-2; tentative D call: TRBD1 (6 bases). This CDR3 has 15 amino acids. Germline assignment: CDR1 SGHVS and CDR2 FQNEAQ. V lost 6 bases to trimming and J lost 1 base, with 15 bases between them. The CDR3 region has the DNA TGTGCCAGCAGTATCCGGGGGGCGCTTAACTATGGCTACACCTTC. It yields the protein CASSIRGALNYGYTF.

The chain uses TRBV28 and TRBJ2-7, with 9 bases identical to TRBD1. The V segment lost 4 bases and the J segment 5 bases; nucleotides outside the gene matches: 6. CDR3 size: 14 residues. Germline V lookup: CDR1 MDHEN, CDR2 SYDVKM. CDR3 sequence reads: CASSSSGTGHEQYF. The CDR3 DNA sequence: TGTGCCAGCAGTTCCTCCGGGACAGGGCACGAGCAGTACTTC.

This chain joins TRBV6-5 and TRBJ2-1, with 10 positions matching TRBD1. Per the germline V gene, CDR1 is MNHEY and CDR2 is SVGAGI. The CDR3 is 15 amino acids. J gave up 2 bases and V 5 bases, and 3 bases lay outside the gene matches. CDR3 protein: CASSPGTGAYNEQFF. The CDR3 coding sequence is TGTGCCAGCAGTCCGGGGACAGGGGCCTACAATGAGCAGTTCTTC.

The chain carries TRBV5-1 and TRBJ2-7; 10 nucleotides agree with TRBD1. J gave up 2 bases and V 4 bases, and 6 bases lay outside the gene matches. The germline V gene has CDR1 SGHRS and CDR2 YFSETQ. The CDR3 has 15 amino acids. CDR3: CASSRTGGEAYEQYF. For the CDR3, the DNA is TGCGCCAGCAGCAGGACAGGGGGAGAGGCCTACGAGCAGTACTTC.

This clone was counted a single time. The chain combines TRBV7-9 with TRBJ2-3, with 7 bases lining up with TRBD2. The germline CDR1 and CDR2 sequences are SEHNR and FQNEAQ (reference sequence). V trimming: 1 base; J trimming: 1 base; junction bases outside the gene matches: 2. This CDR3 has 15 amino acids. The DNA for the CDR3 is TGTGCCAGCAGCTTAGGGGCGGGAGGCACAGATACGCAGTATTTT. Its protein is CASSLGAGGTDTQYF.

V is TRBV4-2 and J is TRBJ2-2; 10 nucleotides match TRBD2. With V trimmed by 0 bases and J by 1 base, 2 bases remained unmatched. This CDR3 is 17 amino acids long. In germline, CDR1 is LGHNA, CDR2 YNFKEQ. The CDR3 coding sequence is TGTGCCAGCAGCCAAGAATGGACTAGCGGGAACACCGGGGAGCTGTTTTTT. Translating it yields CASSQEWTSGNTGELFF.

The rearrangement links TRBV19 to TRBJ1-2; D perhaps matches TRBD1 (6 bases). The CDR3 runs 15 residues. V was trimmed by 7 bases and J by 5 bases, leaving 20 bases between them. The germline V gene has CDR1 LNHDA and CDR2 SQIVND (reference sequence). Here the CDR3 reads CASTPGWGQGYGYTF. The CDR3 bases are TGTGCCAGTACCCCAGGGTGGGGCCAGGGGTATGGCTACACCTTC.

The chain has TRBV19 and TRBJ2-1, with 9 positions matching TRBD2. Germline trimming cut 3 bases from V and 2 bases from J; bases unmatched to any gene: 5. The CDR3 length is 16 residues. Germline V CDR1 and CDR2: LNHDA, SQIVND (reference sequence). The CDR3 loop is CASSISLAGAYNEQFF. The CDR3 DNA reads as TGTGCCAGTAGTATCTCTTTAGCGGGAGCCTACAATGAGCAGTTCTTC.

This chain links TRBV30 with TRBJ2-1; D is ambiguous. The germline CDR1 and CDR2 sequences are GTSNPN and SVGIG (reference sequence). Between the trimmed V and J ends, which lost 2 bases and 7 bases, there was a span of 9 bases. The CDR3 is 12 residues long. The CDR3 nucleotides are TGTGCCTGGAGTCCCTCGAGAAATGAGCAGTTCTTC. Residues: CAWSPSRNEQFF.

The chain is built from TRBV15 and TRBJ2-5; TRBD1 might be the D (5 bases). This CDR3 contains 15 residues. The germline V gene encodes CDR1 LNHNV and CDR2 YYDKDF (reference sequence). Trimming stripped 0 bases from V and 1 base from J, with 9 bases between. CDR3 in DNA: TGTGCCACCAGCAGAGATATCAGGGTCCAAGAGACCCAGTACTTC. Translation gives CATSRDIRVQETQYF.

As for this clone: Other DNA sequences in the sample encode the same CDR3. The J gene is TRBJ2-7, the V gene TRBV5-1; the match to TRBD2 covers 11 bases. The CDR3 covers 16 residues. J was trimmed by 2 bases and V by 0 bases; bases with no gene match: 4. Germline CDR1 reads SGHRS; CDR2 reads YFSETQ. CDR3: CASSLVLAGGTYEQYF. CDR3 sequence (DNA): TGCGCCAGCAGCTTGGTTCTAGCGGGAGGAACCTACGAGCAGTACTTC.

V usage is TRBV7-9 and J usage is TRBJ2-5, with 14 bases lining up with TRBD2. The tail of the sequence fits TRBJ2-7 better, so the J call may be wrong. The germline V gene encodes CDR1 SEHNR and CDR2 FQNEAQ (reference sequence). There are 14 residues in the CDR3. The CDR3 reads CASSPGLAGAEQYF. CDR3 DNA: TGTGCCAGCAGCCCGGGACTAGCGGGAGCCGAGCAGTACTTC.

This sequence joins TRBV7-2 and TRBJ1-3; D gene uncertain. Germline CDR1 is SGHTA and CDR2 is FQGNSA. This CDR3 has 12 amino acids. Trimming took off 2 bases at V and 5 bases at J, with 4 bases between the two ends. The CDR3 DNA is TGTGCCAGCAGCTTATTAAGAAACACCATATATTTT. Its translation is CASSLLRNTIYF.

This clone has a single count. The chain has TRBV16 and TRBJ2-2; possibly TRBD2 for D (6 bases). The CDR3 length is 16 residues. CDR1 is KGHSY, CDR2 FQNENV, per germline. V shed 5 bases and J shed 0 bases, with 13 bases lying between them. CDR3 DNA: TGTGCCAGCAGCACCCTCGGGAGTGCGAACACCGGGGAGCTGTTTTTT. This translates into CASSTLGSANTGELFF.

This clone was observed a handful of times. A read error likely explains this, since a far larger clone differs by one base. Lacking the conserved final phenylalanine or tryptophan, this CDR3 likely reflects a read error. The chain joins TRBV29-1 to TRBJ1-5; maybe TRBD1 (5 bases). CDR1 SQVTM and CDR2 ANQGSEA come from the germline V gene. The CDR3 sequence is 14 residues long. V was shortened by 6 bases and J by 0 bases, with 12 bases between the two germline ends. The CDR3 reads CSVATDISNQPQHL. In DNA, the CDR3 is TGCAGCGTAGCCACGGACATTAGCAATCAGCCCCAGCATCTT.

The chain combines TRBV9 with TRBJ1-2; D is perhaps TRBD1 (5 bases). Trimming shortened V by 3 bases and J by 8 bases, and 20 bases separated the two germline ends. The CDR3 is made up of 15 amino acids. CDR1 and CDR2 from the germline V gene are SGDLS and YYNGEE. The CDR3 DNA reads as TGTGCCAGCAGCGCAGACCCGGGGGGGACGAGCGGCTACACCTTC. Translated, it gives CASSADPGGTSGYTF.